This T cell receptor (beta chain) stems from a study of glioma-infiltrating T cells. Study-level information: About one million peripheral T cells were targeted at about 4- to 11-fold coverage.

Remarks on this clonotype: Compared with germline, one end of the junction differs, possibly owing to a read error.

Using RNA template, CDR3s of TCR alpha and beta were amplified with iRepertoire arm-PCR. TCRdb independently ran MiXCR on the multiplex PCR reads; one entry per CDR3 protein. The sample records 400,000 or so distinct CDR3 sequences, roughly 41% being singletons. The CDR3 spans 14 residues. Looked up from germline, CDR1 is ENHRY and CDR2 is SYGVKD. V is TRBV10-3 and J is TRBJ2-1, with 9 bases identical to TRBD2. This receptor was taken from a human donor with low-grade glioma or glioblastoma, undergoing nonglioma brain surgery, or in good health (not recorded which). The sequencing input was glioma tissue, nonneoplastic brain tissue, or PBMCs (not recorded which). Here the CDR3 reads CAISRTSESDEKFF. Written as DNA, the CDR3 is TGTGCCATCAGCCGGACTAGCGAATCAGATGAGAAGTTCTTC.